Listed below are T cell receptor beta chains from one sample, sequenced in a study of beta chain features in type 1 diabetes. Here immunoSEQ multiplex PCR was the method, and the copy in TCRdb shows in-frame clones only, minus some. In the table there are more than 150,000 clones, 11% of which are singletons. The sample consisted of central memory CD4+ T cells from blood. The receptors stem from a man aged 18 to 30 in good health. The CDR3 runs from the conserved cysteine through the conserved F or W. D genes are given only for firm matches. Clone size appears in some rows only: once, few, many, or a class for an expanded clone.

NA,TRBJ1-2,TRBV6-1,NA,TGTGCCAGCAGTGAAAGTAGACTCCTGGTCTATGGCTACACCTTC,CASSESRLLVYGYTF
TRBD1,TRBJ1-1,TRBV14,NA,TGTGCCAGCAGCCAAGGGGGGACAGGACTCGAAGCTTTCTTT,CASSQGGTGLEAFF
NA,TRBJ1-1,TRBV18,NA,TGTGCCAGCTCACCACGGGAGTCGGGGAACACTGAAGCTTTCTTT,CASSPRESGNTEAFF
NA,TRBJ1-2,TRBV7-2,many,TGTGCCAGCAGCTTACAGGCTTTCCTGATGGGTGGCTACACCTTC,CASSLQAFLMGGYTF
TRBD1,TRBJ2-7,TRBV7-9,many,TGTGCCAGCAGCCCCGGACAGGGTTGGGACGAGCAGTACTTC,CASSPGQGWDEQYF
NA,TRBJ1-2,TRBV7-2,few,TGTGCCGGACTTCGACAGCTAGACTATGGCTACACCTTC,CAGLRQLDYGYTF
NA,TRBJ2-3,TRBV2,many,TGTGCCAGCAGACTCGGGACTCTACGAACCACAGATACGCAGTATTTT,CASRLGTLRTTDTQYF
NA,TRBJ1-5,TRBV5-4,NA,TGTGCCAGCAGCTTGGTGCAGGGAGGTCAGCCCCAGCATTTT,CASSLVQGGQPQHF
TRBD1,TRBJ1-1,TRBV28,few,TGTGCCAGCAGTTACACAGGGGGGAACACTGAAGCTTTCTTT,CASSYTGGNTEAFF
NA,TRBJ2-1,TRBV5-1,few,TGCGCCAGCAGCTTAAGAGGGGGGAACTCCTACAATGAGCAGTTCTTC,CASSLRGGNSYNEQFF